This TCR beta chain was recorded in a study of blood T cells in healthy people across ages. This clonotype has just a few counts. Its antigen is as yet unknown. Then a second PCR, running about 7 to 11 cycles, was carried out with a sample-barcoded 5' primer and a J-beta primer mix. TCRdb re-analysed the 5' RACE reads in MiXCR, keeping a single row per CDR3 protein. Of about 570,000 distinct CDR3 sequences in the sample, about 26% are singletons; the top ten hold 3% to 4%. Study-level points and caveats: Lack of knowledge of donor CMV status possibly confounded expanded clonotype changes.

The CDR3 is made up of 15 amino acids. The germline CDR1 and CDR2 sequences are MNHNY and SVGAGI (reference sequence). This sample also belongs to another study, concerning T cells of mothers and their children. This second study notes: Compared with unrelated pairs, related mother-child pairs had slightly higher, non-significant overlap.

This rearrangement joins TRBV6-6 to TRBJ2-1; D remains unclear. The closer fit of TRBJ2-7 to the DNA end suggests the J call may be wrong. The clonotype was recovered from a boy aged 2 to 10 in good health. The sequencing input was blood. CDR3 loop: CASSPKRTGTDEQYF. CDR3 nucleotide sequence: TGTGCCAGCAGTCCGAAACGGACGGGTACGGACGAGCAGTACTTC.